The subject of this entry is one T cell receptor (beta chain). This record comes from a study of blood T cell repertoires in COVID-19. There are 15 residues in the CDR3. V lost 4 bases, J lost 0 bases, and 7 bases stayed unmatched. CDR1 is SGHRS, CDR2 YFSETQ, per germline. Clones were read by immunoSEQ multiplex PCR, and TCRdb kept only the in-frame ones, dropping some. Among over 200,000 clones, approximately 89% were seen once, and the ten largest hold approximately 2.3%. The receptor was derived from a woman aged 40 to 55 with acute COVID-19. The source material was PBMCs or T cells enriched from blood (not recorded which). The chain couples TRBV5-1 to TRBJ2-7, with TRBD1 matching 7 bases. The CDR3 sequence: CASSLRQGSSYEQYF. CDR3 DNA sequence: TGCGCCAGCAGCCTCCGACAGGGAAGCTCCTACGAGCAGTACTTC.